This TCR beta chain derives from a study of blood T cell repertoires in COVID-19. Across the study: COVID-19 samples collected from the United States, Italy and Spain covered acute and convalescent phases. The cDNA or gDNA used as material had been derived from T cells, B-cell-depleted T cells, or PBMCs.

This clone was detected only once. In the original analysis: The assay estimated nucleated cells by amplifying reference gene primers. TCRdb's table, derived via immunoSEQ multiplex PCR, lists solely in-frame clones and lacks some. V, J and clone size are those of that table, while D and trimming were read from the DNA. In the table there are some 60,000 clones, roughly nine tenths of which are singletons. The CDR3 contains 16 residues. Germline loops: CDR1 LGHDT, CDR2 YNNKEL (reference sequence). Losses at the gene ends were 1 base for V and 5 bases for J; bases not matched to a gene: 10. This TCR derives from a man aged 60 to 69 with acute or convalescent COVID-19. Sequencing used peripheral blood. The V and J genes are TRBV3-1 (or the pseudogene TRBV3-2) and TRBJ1-2, with 7 nucleotides matching TRBD1. The CDR3 DNA follows: TGTGCCAGCAGCCAAGTTGACAGGGTTTTATGGTATGGCTACACCTTC. This gives the protein CASSQVDRVLWYGYTF.